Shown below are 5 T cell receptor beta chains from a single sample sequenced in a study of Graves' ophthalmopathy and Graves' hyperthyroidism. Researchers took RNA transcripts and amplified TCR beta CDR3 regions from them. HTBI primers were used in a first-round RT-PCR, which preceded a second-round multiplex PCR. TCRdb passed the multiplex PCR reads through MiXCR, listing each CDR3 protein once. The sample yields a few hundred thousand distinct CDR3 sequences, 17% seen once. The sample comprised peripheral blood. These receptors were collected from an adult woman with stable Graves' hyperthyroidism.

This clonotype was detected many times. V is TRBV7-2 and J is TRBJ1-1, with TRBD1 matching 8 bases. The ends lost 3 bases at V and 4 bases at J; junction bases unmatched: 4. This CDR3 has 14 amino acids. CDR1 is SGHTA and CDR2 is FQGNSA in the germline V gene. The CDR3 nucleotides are TGTGCCAGCAGCTTCCCGACAGGGGCCACTGAAGCTTTCTTT. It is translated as CASSFPTGATEAFF.

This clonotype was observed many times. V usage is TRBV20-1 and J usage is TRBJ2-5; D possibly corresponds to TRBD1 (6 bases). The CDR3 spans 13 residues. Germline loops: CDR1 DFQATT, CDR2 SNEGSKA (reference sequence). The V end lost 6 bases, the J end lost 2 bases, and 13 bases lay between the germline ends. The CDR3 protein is CSAVQGSQETQYF. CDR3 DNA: TGCAGTGCGGTACAGGGTTCACAAGAGACCCAGTACTTC.

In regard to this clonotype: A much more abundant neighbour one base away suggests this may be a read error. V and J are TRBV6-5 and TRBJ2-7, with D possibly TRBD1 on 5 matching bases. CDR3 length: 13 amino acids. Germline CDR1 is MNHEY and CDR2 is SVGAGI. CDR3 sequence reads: CVSSSGAPYEQYF. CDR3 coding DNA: TGTGTCAGCAGTTCTGGGGCCCCCTACGAGCAGTACTTC.

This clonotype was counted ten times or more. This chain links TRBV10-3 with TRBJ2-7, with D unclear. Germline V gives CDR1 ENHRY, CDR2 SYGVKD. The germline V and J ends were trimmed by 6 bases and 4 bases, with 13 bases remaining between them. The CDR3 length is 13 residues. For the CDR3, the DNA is TGTGCCATCAGCTCTCCGACTCAGTACGAGCAGTACTTC. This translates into CAISSPTQYEQYF.

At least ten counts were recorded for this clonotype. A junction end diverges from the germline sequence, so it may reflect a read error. This CDR3 reads CASRLLKLSYEQYF. The CDR3 coding sequence is TGCGCCAGCCGCTTACTTAAGCTCTCCTACGAGCAGTACTTC. The chain employs TRBV5-1 and TRBJ2-7; D not resolved. The CDR3 is made up of 14 amino acids. The germline V gene encodes CDR1 SGHRS and CDR2 YFSETQ.